Here is one TCR beta chain with its context. Antigen specificity is unknown. TCRdb's table, derived via immunoSEQ multiplex PCR, lists solely in-frame clones and lacks some. The table records 130,000 or so clones, about 85% of them present only once. The record originates from a study of T cell responses to AZD1222 COVID-19 vaccine. Study-level results: Spike was spanned by vaccine-associated CD4 TCRs, which were dominant at 160-218 and 743-854. The donor cohort was predominantly white British with a female majority, and clonal diversity may have been underestimated. No repertoire was sampled before or during the peak T cell response, only after it.

Second-dose intervals of approximately 4 or approximately 12 weeks were pooled. The CDR3 consists of 13 residues. CDR1 and CDR2 (germline): GTSNPN, SVGIG (reference sequence). The V end was cut by 2 bases, the J end by 0 bases, with 7 bases between. Sequences were derived from peripheral blood, sampled 28 days after the second AZD1222 dose. The chain combines TRBV30 with TRBJ1-2, with D hard to call. The clonotype comes from an adult who received the AZD1222 COVID-19 vaccine. CDR3 sequence (DNA): TGTGCCTGGAGTCTAGGCCCTAACTATGGCTACACCTTC. Translating gives CAWSLGPNYGYTF.